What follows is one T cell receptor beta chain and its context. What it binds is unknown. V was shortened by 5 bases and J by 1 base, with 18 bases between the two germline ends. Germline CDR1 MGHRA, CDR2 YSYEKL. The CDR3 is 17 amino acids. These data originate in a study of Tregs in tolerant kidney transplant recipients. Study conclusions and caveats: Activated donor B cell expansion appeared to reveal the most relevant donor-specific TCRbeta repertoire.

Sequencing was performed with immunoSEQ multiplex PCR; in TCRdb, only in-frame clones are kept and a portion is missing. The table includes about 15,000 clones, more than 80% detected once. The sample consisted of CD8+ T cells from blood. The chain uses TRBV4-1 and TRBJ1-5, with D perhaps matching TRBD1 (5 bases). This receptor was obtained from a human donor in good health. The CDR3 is CASSFLHLRGSNQPQHF. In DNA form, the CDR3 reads TGCGCCAGCAGCTTCCTTCACCTTCGGGGGAGCAATCAGCCCCAGCATTTT.